The present entry profiles one T cell receptor beta chain with its context. The table lists this clone with a few counts. Its antigen remains undetermined. No much larger clone is present one base from it, and per-base qualities are unavailable. Between the V and J ends, shortened by 3 bases and 3 bases respectively, the junction contains 16 bases. CDR1 and CDR2 (SGHRS, YFSETQ) derive from the germline V gene. The CDR3, from cysteine to phenylalanine, totals 17 residues. Just CDR3 DNA is preserved here, 51 bases in frame from base 1. The cohort consisted of some 730 healthy bone marrow donors. All cohort members were sampled while nominally healthy, although unrecorded immune exposures were likely present. The donor tested CMV seronegative and was one of the 352 seronegative cohort members. Every donor gave a peripheral blood sample, and the peripheral blood mononuclear cells from that sample were used for TCR beta sequencing. The Qiagen DNeasy Blood Extraction Kit was used to extract genomic DNA from the blood cell samples.

This specimen comes from a study of cytomegalovirus exposure and HLA in healthy donors listed by TCRdb under 2017. Concerning the study at large: An earlier analysis of several hundred of the donors reported 250 to 350 Gb of sequence data and 120 million or so unique TCR beta sequences from approximately 180 million T cells. An early release that covered 640 HLA-typed donors contained about 290 gigabases of sequencing data and tens of millions of unique TCR sequences. Of the roughly 430 genotyped donors, about 80% fell in the genetic ancestry cluster associated with self-reported Caucasian donors. The aim of the study was to test whether cataloging public T cell receptors could identify signatures of past pathogen exposure. The study profiled the T cell repertoires of hundreds of subjects by immunosequencing and related them to cytomegalovirus serostatus. A separate validation cohort of about 110 different subjects was used in addition to the roughly 620-subject first cohort. To predict cytomegalovirus infection status, the study brought together high-throughput TCR immunosequencing, statistical association of individual TCRs with disease status, and machine learning. A later analysis re-examined previously published TCR beta repertoires from roughly 720 donors and added high-resolution HLA genotyping to investigate patterns of TCR occurrence. In the later analysis, no new phenotypic data were used to find candidate immune exposures; instead, reliance was placed on TCR beta sequences and their occurrence across donors. To decide whether each TCR beta V gene segment behaved as functional or pseudogenic, an earlier analysis of some 580 of the donors relied on high-throughput TCR beta sequencing. Donor age, sex, ethnicity and CMV serostatus were compiled alongside the repertoire data. A later genetic analysis used genome-wide SNP genotypes for about 65% of the 666 donors, treating that subset as a discovery cohort. Every discovery cohort repertoire had been produced on one sequencing platform. Class I and class II HLA loci were covered by the typing at four-digit resolution. The number of donors typed differed by locus, with about 629-640 for A, B, C, DRB1 and DQB1, more than 500 for DQA1, over 600 for DPA1, and some 440 for DPB1. Because of strong linkage in the cohort, 5 or 6 DR-DQ haplotypes were treated as single units for association and clustering. Among several hundred genotyped donors of the cohort, an average of roughly 230,000 unique TCR beta nucleotide sequences was sequenced per donor, of which 15% to 20% were non-productive. Broader findings and caveats from the paper: CMV serostatus was the only immune exposure information available for the cohort. Across donors, most TCR sequences were observed very rarely, whereas some public TCRs were present in many individuals. A cluster of highly shared sequence variants was judged likely to represent a technical artifact of the sequencing pipeline. In a later genetic analysis, fewer N-insertions in productive TCRs were reported among donors in an Asian-associated ancestry cluster than the 666-donor mean. Because counts were too low, roughly 18 rarely observed V segments, including chromosome 9 orphons, were left out of the earlier analysis of roughly 600 of the donors. Broadly in line with IMGT annotations, most TCR beta V segments showed up in productive rearrangements about 90% or about 30% of the time in an earlier analysis of around 600 of the donors. Roughly uniform sequencing depth across donors was assumed in presence/absence analyses, although this assumption may not hold. V-gene and J-gene trimming of TCR beta chains was associated with a missense DCLRE1C variant in a later genetic analysis, and the association was replicated in an independent cohort. Some IMGT-functional V segments, including TRBV6-2 and TRBV6-3, could not be distinguished by the 87-base-pair reads and were therefore excluded. Assigning TCR associations to individual alleles was difficult when HLA alleles, especially DR and DQ, strongly co-occurred. Most CMV-associated TCR beta chains appeared to be HLA-restricted in a later analysis, and the HLA associations seemed to be driven largely by CMV exposure. A later analysis found that HLA-associated TCR beta chains were more clonally expanded and had lower generation probabilities than equally common non-associated chains. Several of the top co-occurrence clusters appeared to be linked to parvovirus B19, influenza, CMV and Epstein-Barr virus, according to a later analysis. In a later analysis, around 17,000 TCR beta sequences were associated with specific HLA alleles at a false discovery rate of 0.05. The study listed around 160 TCR beta chains as associated with cytomegalovirus. Correlated functional status among segregating V segments might reflect linkage disequilibrium, but an unknown experimental factor could not be ruled out. According to a later analysis, TCR association rates differed among HLA loci, with DRB1 alleles showing the most associated TCRs and HLA-C alleles showing the fewest. The classifier was reported to diagnose cytomegalovirus status with high specificity and sensitivity in both the original and validation cohorts. Three of the identified cytomegalovirus-associated TCR beta chains were confirmed in vitro to be specific for cytomegalovirus antigens. The authors suggested that the approach could potentially be generalized to other disease states and immunological phenotypes. Because some donors lacked HLA typing at each locus, the association tests relied only on the typed subset. A further reported finding was that TCR beta sequences accurately predicted the HLA-A and HLA-B alleles for most subjects in the first cohort. The cohort was sequenced for TCR beta chains only, and without alpha or paired-chain data the features that could be detected were limited.

The library came from the immunoSEQ multiplex PCR assay. The multiplex PCR relied on a mix of 60 forward primers for TCR Vbeta segments and 13 reverse primers for TCR Jbeta segments. The CDR3 region of rearranged TCR beta genes was amplified from genomic DNA with a multiplex PCR assay. Amplified TCR beta libraries were sequenced as 87-base-pair reads on the Illumina HiSeq System. On the study's bioinformatics: A later analysis counted some 74 million unique TCR beta chains across the 550 to 800 repertoires, and around 12 million of these chains were shared by at least two donors. Raw reads were error-corrected and collapsed into unique sequences with a nearest-neighbor algorithm that merged closely related sequences to remove PCR and sequencing errors. CDR3 sequences were aligned to IMGT reference sequences to assign V, D and J gene segments. For a sequence to be retained, a match of at least six nucleotides to both a V gene segment and a J gene segment was required. Rearrangements were called productive when the CDR3 lacked stop codons and stayed in frame with V and J; all others were non-productive. Following IMGT convention, CDR3 was defined as the stretch from the second conserved V-encoded cysteine up to the conserved J-encoded phenylalanine. The earlier analysis of 587 of the donors excluded any sequence lacking an unambiguous match to a single V gene segment. In an earlier analysis of a few hundred of the donors, V segments were called functional above 56.7% productive rearrangements and were called segregating when the between-donor standard deviation exceeded 5%. A statistical classification framework was built for diagnosing cytomegalovirus status from the catalog of TCR beta chain sequences. In a later analysis, TCR nucleotide sequences were compared against IMGT/GENE-DB human TR gene sequences so that V and J genes could be assigned. In a later analysis, CDR3 sequences and most-parsimonious VDJ recombination scenarios were assigned using the TCRdist pipeline. A later analysis defined each TCR beta chain by its CDR3 amino acid sequence plus V-gene family, and excluded reads lacking a unique V-gene family. As a way to deal with suspected cross-contamination and a sequencing artifact, a later analysis dropped over 550 nucleotide sequences that were highly shared and had low generation probability. In a later analysis, a clonal expansion index was calculated for each public chain from normalized within-repertoire ranks of inferred template counts. A later analysis computed generation probabilities with a VDJ recombination model fitted to out-of-frame rearrangements, and checked the results against IGoR. In a later analysis, TCR-TCR, TCR-HLA and TCR-CMV co-occurrence was scored with hypergeometric tests, and a repertoire-size bias correction was applied to TCR pairs. False discovery rates were estimated in a later analysis by permuting HLA or CMV assignments 20 times. In a later analysis, co-occurring TCRs were grouped using DBSCAN, with TCRdist sequence similarity added in when clustering inside HLA-allele-positive subsets. Repertoires with fewer than 30,000 or more than 120,000 public chains, plus five repertoires with anomalous nucleotide sharing, were excluded from co-occurrence clustering. TCRdb holds this immuneACCESS table with in-frame rearrangements only. Some clones are missing; in checked studies, unresolved V genes explain under half, and the rest has no known cause. V and J calls and clone size are as listed in that table; D and trimming were resolved from the DNA. This sample has some 77,000 clones in its table, and about 79% of those were observed once. The ten largest account for roughly 7.2% of the sample.

Here the chain combines TRBV5-1 and TRBJ1-6; matching of 6 bases hints at TRBD1 as the D gene. Sequenced input: PBMCs. The sequence came from a woman in her thirties or forties in good health and CMV-seronegative. The DNA reads TGCGCCAGCAGCTGGGTACAGGGTTTTGGCTATAATTCACCCCTCCACTTT. Its protein product is CASSWVQGFGYNSPLHF.